This TCR beta chain was profiled in a study of T cell responses to AZD1222 COVID-19 vaccine. Findings of the study overall: Baseline serology detected seropositivity in only five to seven AZD1222 recipients. Spike-wide vaccine-associated CD4 TCRs dominated at 160-218 and 743-854. Repertoires were obtained only post-peak T cell response. Spike-specific TCRs gained breadth and depth after people received two AZD1222 doses.

Libraries were prepared by immunoSEQ multiplex PCR; TCRdb keeps only in-frame clonotypes and omits some of them. The sample carries more than 250,000 clones, more than 85% recorded once. CDR1 is LNHDA and CDR2 is SQIVND in the germline V gene (reference sequence). This CDR3 has 13 residues. V was clipped by 4 bases and J by 3 bases, with 9 bases between them. Note on this clone: Its matching antigen is unknown.

The sequence derives from an adult in good health. V and J are TRBV19 and TRBJ1-1, with D perhaps matching TRBD1 (5 bases). The material sequenced was peripheral blood, taken on day 0 of AZD1222 vaccination. CDR3 region: CASSKGRHTEAFF. The CDR3 DNA reads TGTGCCAGTAGTAAGGGACGGCACACTGAAGCTTTCTTT.